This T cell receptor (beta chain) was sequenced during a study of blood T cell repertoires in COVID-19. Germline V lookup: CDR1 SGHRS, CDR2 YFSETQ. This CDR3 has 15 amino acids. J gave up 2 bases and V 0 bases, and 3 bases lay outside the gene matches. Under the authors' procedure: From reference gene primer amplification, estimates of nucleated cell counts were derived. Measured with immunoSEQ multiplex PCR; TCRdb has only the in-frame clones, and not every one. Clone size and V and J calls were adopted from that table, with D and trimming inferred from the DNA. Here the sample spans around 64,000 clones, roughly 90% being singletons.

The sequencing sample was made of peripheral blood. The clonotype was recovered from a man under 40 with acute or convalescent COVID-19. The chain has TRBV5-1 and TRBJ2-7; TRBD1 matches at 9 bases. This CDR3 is CASSLDRGQTYEQYF. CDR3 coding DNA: TGCGCCAGCAGCTTGGACAGGGGGCAGACCTACGAGCAGTACTTC.